A selection of T cell receptor beta chains follows, all from one sample in a study of radiation and T cells in renal cell carcinoma. The protocol was immunoSEQ multiplex PCR, while the TCRdb copy is restricted to in-frame clones and leaves out a portion. The sample shows roughly 130,000 clones, roughly 88% of them seen only once. Sequenced material: blood, taken from a patient whose treatment included radiotherapy and nephrectomy. The receptor set was obtained from a woman aged 50 to 60 with renal cell carcinoma. Each CDR3 is given with its conserved first and last residue. The order of the fields is CDR3 length, clone size, D gene, V gene, J gene, CDR3 DNA, CDR3 protein. A D gene is named only where the DNA matches it firmly. The size field is filled for only some rows; it gives once, few, many or a size class.

cdr3_length: 14
clone_size: .
d_call: .
v_call: TRBV18
j_call: TRBJ2-4
cdr3_nt: TGTGCCAGCTCAACAGAAATAGCCAAAAACATTCAGTACTTC
cdr3_aa: CASSTEIAKNIQYF

cdr3_length: 13
clone_size: .
d_call: TRBD1
v_call: TRBV18
j_call: TRBJ1-2
cdr3_nt: TGTGCCAGCTCCATCGACAGGGTGATCGGCTACACCTTC
cdr3_aa: CASSIDRVIGYTF

cdr3_length: 16
clone_size: .
d_call: TRBD1
v_call: TRBV10-2
j_call: TRBJ1-6
cdr3_nt: TGCGCCAGCAGATTACAGGGGTCAGGGGATGATTCACCCCTCCACTTT
cdr3_aa: CASRLQGSGDDSPLHF

cdr3_length: 12
clone_size: .
d_call: .
v_call: TRBV5-1
j_call: TRBJ1-2
cdr3_nt: TGCGCCAGCAGCTTTCAGGGAGTGAGCTACACCTTC
cdr3_aa: CASSFQGVSYTF

cdr3_length: 13
clone_size: .
d_call: .
v_call: TRBV28
j_call: TRBJ2-3
cdr3_nt: TGTGCCAGCAGTTCTCTACCCACAGATACGCAGTATTTT
cdr3_aa: CASSSLPTDTQYF

cdr3_length: 16
clone_size: .
d_call: .
v_call: TRBV5-1
j_call: TRBJ2-1
cdr3_nt: TGCGCCAGCAGCTTGACCGGGGCAAGCTCCTACAATGAGCAGTTCTTC
cdr3_aa: CASSLTGASSYNEQFF

cdr3_length: 14
clone_size: .
d_call: TRBD1
v_call: TRBV5-4
j_call: TRBJ2-3
cdr3_nt: TGTGCCAGCAGCTTGGATCAGGGGGCAGATACGCAGTATTTT
cdr3_aa: CASSLDQGADTQYF

cdr3_length: 11
clone_size: .
d_call: .
v_call: TRBV20-1
j_call: TRBJ1-1
cdr3_nt: TGCAGTGCATTTTCTAACACTGAAGCTTTCTTT
cdr3_aa: CSAFSNTEAFF

cdr3_length: 15
clone_size: .
d_call: .
v_call: TRBV11-3
j_call: TRBJ2-2
cdr3_nt: TGTGCCAGCAGCTTATCAGGGGTTGGCACCGGGGAGCTGTTTTTT
cdr3_aa: CASSLSGVGTGELFF

cdr3_length: 13
clone_size: .
d_call: .
v_call: TRBV5-1
j_call: TRBJ1-1
cdr3_nt: TGCGCCAGCAGCTTGAACAGGGCCGCTGAAGCTTTCTTT
cdr3_aa: CASSLNRAAEAFF

cdr3_length: 16
clone_size: once
d_call: .
v_call: TRBV6-5
j_call: TRBJ1-4
cdr3_nt: TGTGCCAGCAGTTATTCAGAGACCGCAACTAATGAAAAACTGTTTTTT
cdr3_aa: CASSYSETATNEKLFF

cdr3_length: 13
clone_size: .
d_call: .
v_call: TRBV7-3
j_call: TRBJ2-2
cdr3_nt: TGTGCCAGCAGCCCGGGGACGAACGGGGAGCTGTTTTTT
cdr3_aa: CASSPGTNGELFF

cdr3_length: 15
clone_size: .
d_call: TRBD2
v_call: TRBV10-2
j_call: TRBJ2-3
cdr3_nt: TGCGCCAGCAGTGATATCGGACTAGCAGGCCCTACGCAGTATTTT
cdr3_aa: CASSDIGLAGPTQYF

cdr3_length: 11
clone_size: .
d_call: TRBD1
v_call: TRBV18
j_call: TRBJ2-1
cdr3_nt: TGTGCCAGCTCCTCGACAGGGAGGCAGTTCTTC
cdr3_aa: CASSSTGRQFF

cdr3_length: 14
clone_size: .
d_call: .
v_call: TRBV2
j_call: TRBJ2-2
cdr3_nt: TGTGCCAGCGCCGGGTGGGGGGACACCGGGGAGCTGTTTTTT
cdr3_aa: CASAGWGDTGELFF

cdr3_length: 16
clone_size: .
d_call: TRBD2
v_call: TRBV19
j_call: TRBJ2-2
cdr3_nt: TGTGCCAGTAGTATTCGGCTAGCGGGTAACACCGGGGAGCTGTTTTTT
cdr3_aa: CASSIRLAGNTGELFF

cdr3_length: 14
clone_size: .
d_call: .
v_call: TRBV7-8
j_call: TRBJ1-2
cdr3_nt: TGTGCCAGCAGCCCGTGGGCCTTTAACTATGGCTACACCTTC
cdr3_aa: CASSPWAFNYGYTF

cdr3_length: 17
clone_size: few
d_call: TRBD1
v_call: TRBV19
j_call: TRBJ2-2
cdr3_nt: TGTGCCAGTAGGATTATCCATCAGGGGGCAGATACCGGGGAGCTGTTTTTT
cdr3_aa: CASRIIHQGADTGELFF

cdr3_length: 16
clone_size: .
d_call: TRBD1
v_call: TRBV4-3
j_call: TRBJ1-4
cdr3_nt: TGCGCCAGCAGCCCGAGAGGGGGCGCAACTAATGAAAAACTGTTTTTT
cdr3_aa: CASSPRGGATNEKLFF

cdr3_length: 16
clone_size: once
d_call: TRBD2
v_call: TRBV7-3
j_call: TRBJ2-2
cdr3_nt: TGTGCCAGCAGCTCCCAGAGCGGGGGGCTTGGCGGGGAGCTGTTTTTT
cdr3_aa: CASSSQSGGLGGELFF

cdr3_length: 13
clone_size: .
d_call: .
v_call: TRBV5-4
j_call: TRBJ2-5
cdr3_nt: TGTGCCAGCAGCCCAATGTACCAAGAGACCCAGTACTTC
cdr3_aa: CASSPMYQETQYF

cdr3_length: 13
clone_size: .
d_call: .
v_call: TRBV5-1
j_call: TRBJ2-5
cdr3_nt: TGCGCCAGCAGCTTGGGCAGGGGAGAGACCCAGTACTTC
cdr3_aa: CASSLGRGETQYF

cdr3_length: 15
clone_size: .
d_call: TRBD1
v_call: TRBV6-5
j_call: TRBJ2-3
cdr3_nt: TGTGCCAGCAGACTGAGACAGGGTAGGGCAGATACGCAGTATTTT
cdr3_aa: CASRLRQGRADTQYF

cdr3_length: 14
clone_size: .
d_call: .
v_call: TRBV5-5
j_call: TRBJ2-1
cdr3_nt: TGTGCCAGCAGCTTGGAGCCTTATTACAATGAGCAGTTCTTC
cdr3_aa: CASSLEPYYNEQFF

cdr3_length: 16
clone_size: .
d_call: TRBD1
v_call: TRBV7-2
j_call: TRBJ1-2
cdr3_nt: TGTGCCAGCAGTCTCGCCGGGACAGAGCTCTATGGCGGCTACACCTTC
cdr3_aa: CASSLAGTELYGGYTF

cdr3_length: 15
clone_size: .
d_call: TRBD1
v_call: TRBV10-2
j_call: TRBJ2-7
cdr3_nt: TGCGCCAGCAGTGAGTCGACCCAGGGGGCGTGGGAGCAGTACTTC
cdr3_aa: CASSESTQGAWEQYF

cdr3_length: 13
clone_size: .
d_call: .
v_call: TRBV7-9
j_call: TRBJ2-3
cdr3_nt: TGTGCCAGCAGCTCGGGGAGGTGGGATACGCAGTATTTT
cdr3_aa: CASSSGRWDTQYF

cdr3_length: 16
clone_size: .
d_call: .
v_call: TRBV27
j_call: TRBJ1-5
cdr3_nt: TGTGCCAGCAGTCCCACTATCGCTTATAGCAATCAGCCCCAGCATTTT
cdr3_aa: CASSPTIAYSNQPQHF

cdr3_length: 15
clone_size: .
d_call: TRBD1
v_call: TRBV4-3
j_call: TRBJ1-2
cdr3_nt: TGCGCCAGCAGCCAAGGACCAGGGGGCGACTATGGCTACACCTTC
cdr3_aa: CASSQGPGGDYGYTF

cdr3_length: 16
clone_size: .
d_call: TRBD1
v_call: TRBV5-1
j_call: TRBJ1-5
cdr3_nt: TGCGCCAGCAGCTTCAGTCCCGGGACAGGGGTTCAGCCCCAGCATTTT
cdr3_aa: CASSFSPGTGVQPQHF

cdr3_length: 17
clone_size: .
d_call: TRBD1
v_call: TRBV7-6
j_call: TRBJ2-6
cdr3_nt: TGTGCCAGCAGCTCAACGACAGGGCCCTCTGGGGCCAACGTCCTGACTTTC
cdr3_aa: CASSSTTGPSGANVLTF

cdr3_length: 16
clone_size: .
d_call: .
v_call: TRBV9
j_call: TRBJ2-5
cdr3_nt: TGTGCCAGCAGCAAACAGGGGACTAGTATGGGGGAGACCCAGTACTTC
cdr3_aa: CASSKQGTSMGETQYF

cdr3_length: 15
clone_size: .
d_call: .
v_call: TRBV18
j_call: TRBJ1-3
cdr3_nt: TGTGCCAGCTCACCTTCCCGAAGTGATGCTTACACCATATATTTT
cdr3_aa: CASSPSRSDAYTIYF

cdr3_length: 13
clone_size: .
d_call: TRBD1
v_call: TRBV19
j_call: TRBJ1-5
cdr3_nt: TGTGCCAGTAGTGCGACAGGGGTAAGGCCCCAGCATTTT
cdr3_aa: CASSATGVRPQHF

cdr3_length: 13
clone_size: .
d_call: TRBD1
v_call: TRBV7-8
j_call: TRBJ1-1
cdr3_nt: TGTGCCAGCAGCCCCGGGGAGGGGGCAGAAGCTTTCTTT
cdr3_aa: CASSPGEGAEAFF